The rows below give T cell receptor beta chains drawn from one sample of a study of metastatic and nonmetastatic thyroid tumors. Using MiXCR, TCRdb re-called clones from the PCR reads. Of around 8,000 clones in the sample, more than 20% were seen once. The sequenced material came from tumor tissue. The receptors stem from a female donor with papillary thyroid cancer or a benign thyroid nodule (not recorded which). Some clones in this sample may be carry-over from other donors' samples. The CDR3 runs from the conserved cysteine through the conserved F or W. Fields, in order: V gene, J gene, D gene, clone size, CDR3 DNA, CDR3 protein. The D gene is left open where the match is weak. Expanded clones get a size class; other rows say once, few or many, or leave the size out.

TRBV25-1	TRBJ1-3	.	many	TGTGCCAGCCAGGGCAGGGGTTCTGGAAACACCATATATTTT	CASQGRGSGNTIYF
TRBV12-3/TRBV12-4	TRBJ2-2	.	.	TGTGCCAGCAGTTTGTTTTCAGTTGGGGCGGGACCGAACACCGGGGAGCTGTTTTTT	CASSLFSVGAGPNTGELFF
TRBV6-5	TRBJ1-2	.	.	TGTGCCAGCAGTTACTACAGAACAGGAAACTATGGCTACACCTTC	CASSYYRTGNYGYTF
TRBV20-1	TRBJ2-2	TRBD1	.	TGCAGTGCTATAAGCCGGGACAGGGGGACCGGGGAGCTGTTTTTT	CSAISRDRGTGELFF
TRBV20-1	TRBJ1-1	.	many	TGCAGTGCTGGACCCAATGAAGCTTTCTTT	CSAGPNEAFF
TRBV27	TRBJ2-7	TRBD1	.	TGTGCCAGTAGTAAAACAGGGGTTACCTACGAGCAGTACTTC	CASSKTGVTYEQYF
TRBV16	TRBJ1-2	TRBD1	medium-sized	TGTGCCAGCAGCCAAATGGGACAGGGAGATGGCTACACCTTC	CASSQMGQGDGYTF
TRBV12-3/TRBV12-4	TRBJ1-4	.	few	TGTGCCAGCAGAGTCTGGTCTGCAACTAATGAAAAACTGCTTTTT	CASRVWSATNEKLLF
TRBV6-1	TRBJ1-1	.	medium-sized	TGTGCCATCAGGCAGGGCCCAGGCGGGAGCACTGAAGCTTTCTTT	CAIRQGPGGSTEAFF
TRBV12-3/TRBV12-4	TRBJ1-3	.	medium-sized	TGTGCCAGCAGTTTACAGGCTGGAAACACCATATATTTT	CASSLQAGNTIYF
TRBV6-2/TRBV6-3	TRBJ1-2	.	.	TGTGCCAGCAGTTACTCGGGGGACTATGGCTACACCTTC	CASSYSGDYGYTF
TRBV5-1	TRBJ2-1	TRBD2	.	TGCGCCAGCAGCATGACCGGGACTAGCGGGGCGAATGAGCAGTTCTTC	CASSMTGTSGANEQFF
TRBV29-1	TRBJ1-2	TRBD1	.	TGCAGCGTTGACCAGGGGGGGGCTGGCTACACCTTC	CSVDQGGAGYTF
TRBV7-2	TRBJ1-2	.	.	TGTGCCAGCAGCTTGCGCTCCGAACCTGCGGCCCTTCTAAAGGATGGCTACACCTTC	CASSLRSEPAALLKDGYTF
TRBV12-3/TRBV12-4	TRBJ2-5	TRBD2	.	TGTGCCAGCAAGTGGGGGGGCCAAGAGACCCAGTACTTC	CASKWGGQETQYF
TRBV6-1	TRBJ2-2	.	large	TGTGCCAGCAGATTGGGGGGAGGGGGCACCGGGGAGCTGTTTTTT	CASRLGGGGTGELFF
TRBV5-1	TRBJ2-3	.	.	TGCGCCAGCAGAAGGGGCGTAGACACAGATACGCAGTATTTT	CASRRGVDTDTQYF
TRBV27	TRBJ2-5	TRBD1	.	TGTGCCAGCAGTTTACGACCAGGACAGGGGAAAGAAACCCAGTACTTC	CASSLRPGQGKETQYF
TRBV6-1	TRBJ2-3	.	medium-sized	TGTGCCAGCAGTATACAGGGGCGGGGCGGGGATACGCAGTATTTT	CASSIQGRGGDTQYF
TRBV6-4	TRBJ2-2	.	medium-sized	TGTGCCAGCAGTGAAGGGGTCGGGGAGCTGTTTTTT	CASSEGVGELFF
TRBV6-2/TRBV6-3	TRBJ2-7	.	.	TGTGCCAGCAGTTACCCGATTGGAGGCTACGAGCAGTACTTC	CASSYPIGGYEQYF
TRBV6-1	TRBJ2-3	TRBD1	many	TGTGCCAGCAGGGACAGGGGGCCGGGAGATACGCAGTATTTT	CASRDRGPGDTQYF
TRBV20-1	TRBJ2-5	TRBD2	many	TGCAGTGCTCCACCTGGGACTACAGAGACCCAGTACTTC	CSAPPGTTETQYF
TRBV6-1	TRBJ1-1	.	.	TGTGTCGGCCCTCAAGCGGAGGGTTCAAACACTGAAGCTTTCTTT	CVGPQAEGSNTEAFF
TRBV2	TRBJ1-2	.	few	TGTGCCAGCGGTGAACGGGACGAGGGGTACGGCTACACCTTC	CASGERDEGYGYTF
TRBV11-2	TRBJ2-7	.	.	TGTGCCAGCAGCTTAGGGGGCGGGGGCGCCATCTCCTACGAGCAGTACTTC	CASSLGGGGAISYEQYF